The rows below give T cell receptor beta chains drawn from one sample of a study of STAT5B mutations in CD4+ large granular lymphocyte leukemia. Profiling relied on immunoSEQ multiplex PCR, and the TCRdb table lists in-frame clones only, not all of them. The sample lists about 46,000 clones; roughly 80% were seen once. Specimen: CD4+ T cells from blood buffy coats. The receptor set was obtained from a human donor in good health. Both conserved end residues are part of each CDR3. Fields, in order: V gene, clone size, D gene, J gene, CDR3 DNA, CDR3 protein. A D gene is named only where the DNA matches it firmly. Clone size appears in some rows only: once, few, many, or a class for an expanded clone.

TRBV6-5	NA	NA	TRBJ2-7	TGTGCCAGCAGTTACAACACTTTCTACGAGCAGTACTTC	CASSYNTFYEQYF
TRBV5-1	NA	NA	TRBJ2-2	TGCGCCAGCAGCTTGGAGACCAACACCGGGGAGCTGTTTTTT	CASSLETNTGELFF
TRBV4-1	NA	TRBD1	TRBJ1-5	TGCGCCAGCAGCCAGACAGGGGGTGGACAGCCCCAGCATTTT	CASSQTGGGQPQHF
TRBV6-5	NA	NA	TRBJ1-1	TGTGCCAGCAGCGGACAGTACACTGAAGCTTTCTTT	CASSGQYTEAFF
TRBV2	NA	TRBD1	TRBJ2-7	TGTGCCAGCAGTACCGGGACAGGGGGGTACGAGCAGTACTTC	CASSTGTGGYEQYF
TRBV27	NA	NA	TRBJ1-5	TGTGCCAGCAGTTTATCAGGGAAGACAAATCAGCCCCAGCATTTT	CASSLSGKTNQPQHF
TRBV21-1	NA	NA	TRBJ2-2	TGTGCCAGCAGCAGACCGGAAAGGGAACAGGGCGGGGAGCTGTTTTTT	CASSRPEREQGGELFF
TRBV7-9	NA	TRBD2	TRBJ2-7	TGTGCCAGCAGCTTAGTTGCGGGGAGGGGACTCTACGAGCAGTACTTC	CASSLVAGRGLYEQYF
TRBV6-5	NA	TRBD2	TRBJ2-7	TGTGCCAGCAGACGGACTAGCGGGAGGGGCGAGCAGTACTTC	CASRRTSGRGEQYF
TRBV7-3	NA	NA	TRBJ2-6	TGTGCCAGCAGCCCCGAGGGTGCGTCTGGGGCCAACGTCCTGACTTTC	CASSPEGASGANVLTF
TRBV5-1	once	TRBD2	TRBJ2-2	TGCGCCAGCAGCCCCGCCGGGACTAGCGGGGACACCGGGGAGCTGTTTTTT	CASSPAGTSGDTGELFF
TRBV6-1	NA	NA	TRBJ2-7	TGTGCCAGCAGTGAGGGGACCGACGGTTCCTACGAGCAGTACTTC	CASSEGTDGSYEQYF
TRBV7-9	few	TRBD1	TRBJ1-1	TGTGCCAGCAGCTTAGGGACAGGGAACACTGAAGCTTTCTTT	CASSLGTGNTEAFF
TRBV7-6	NA	NA	TRBJ2-7	TGTGCCAGCAGCTTAGAAAGGGGGGAGCTACAGTACTTC	CASSLERGELQYF